The source of this TCR beta chain is a study of tumor-infiltrating lymphocytes in localized non-small cell lung cancer. Study details: Resected tumor was paired with non-adjacent uninvolved lung from the same patient.

Study conclusions and caveats: Each assay used a separate piece of the same tissue. Only some patients had TCR sequencing, depending on available tissue.

The repertoire was sequenced with immunoSEQ multiplex PCR; TCRdb's copy has only in-frame clones and lacks some. The table includes 15,000 to 20,000 clones, 65% to 80% detected once. In regard to this clone: Its specificity is not known.

Trimming pared 4 bases from V and 3 bases from J, leaving 13 bases between. Germline V gene lookup returns CDR1 SGHRS and CDR2 YFSETQ. CDR3 length: 14 amino acids. The V and J genes are TRBV5-1 and TRBJ1-1; TRBD1 is a possible D gene (6 bases). Sequenced: lung tumor tissue. This receptor was identified in a human donor with non-small cell lung cancer. CDR3 bases: TGCGCCAGCAGCCGGCCGGGGGGCCACACTGAAGCTTTCTTT. It codes for CASSRPGGHTEAFF.